The 14 T cell receptor beta chains in this list originate from one sample, sequenced in a study of T-cell reconstitution after alpha-beta-depleted transplantation in children. Unique molecular identifiers were incorporated into the prepared TCRbeta library. TCRdb independently ran MiXCR on the PCR reads; one entry per CDR3 protein. Here the sample spans some 200,000 distinct CDR3 sequences, roughly 15% being singletons. The source was PBMCs from the stem cell graft donor, collected from the stem cell graft. These receptors all come from a human donor who donated a stem cell graft to a child with acute lymphoblastic leukemia.

Many counts were recorded for this clonotype. This sequence joins TRBV12-3 or TRBV12-4 and TRBJ2-1; D remains unclear. CDR3 length: 14 amino acids. V lost 7 bases and J 4 bases, leaving 14 bases between the germline ends. The CDR3 bases are TGTGCCAGCATCCCCACCAGAGGATACAATGAGCAGTTCTTC. Its protein is CASIPTRGYNEQFF.

This clonotype was detected ten times or more. V gene TRBV5-1 combines with J gene TRBJ2-1; 10 bases line up with TRBD1. The germline V gene encodes CDR1 SGHRS and CDR2 YFSETQ. Losses at the gene ends were 3 bases for V and 7 bases for J; bases not matched to a gene: 13. The CDR3 length is 17 residues. For the CDR3, the DNA is TGCGCCAGCAGCTATACAGCGGGACAGGGGTCTCCTAATGAGCAGTTCTTC. Translated: CASSYTAGQGSPNEQFF.

Many counts were recorded for this clonotype. The V gene is TRBV5-6, the J gene TRBJ2-5, with D maybe TRBD2 (6 bases). Germline V gene sequence: CDR1 SGHDT, CDR2 YYEEEE. The CDR3 covers 14 residues. V lost 3 bases, J lost 4 bases, and 13 bases lay in between. Here the CDR3 DNA reads TGTGCCAGCAGCTCGCACCCGGGAGCAGAGACCCAGTACTTC. This gives the protein CASSSHPGAETQYF.

In this sample, this clonotype turned up many times. J is TRBJ2-3 and V is TRBV11-1, with 12 bases fitting TRBD2. In germline, CDR1 is SGHAT, CDR2 FQDESV (reference sequence). This CDR3 spans 18 amino acids. V was clipped by 2 bases and J by 2 bases; unmatched bases: 8. The CDR3 is CASSLPQGLAGNTDTQYF. The CDR3 DNA is TGTGCCAGCAGCTTACCGCAAGGACTAGCGGGGAACACAGATACGCAGTATTTT.

This clonotype was seen repeatedly, ten times or more. The chain has TRBV5-1 and TRBJ2-7; no clear D gene. CDR1 SGHRS and CDR2 YFSETQ come from the germline V gene. Trimming left V 2 bases short and J 1 base short, with 7 bases between. The CDR3 extends over 13 amino acids. The CDR3 protein is CASSFSESYEQYF. CDR3 coding DNA: TGCGCCAGCAGCTTCTCAGAGTCCTACGAGCAGTACTTC.

This clonotype was found many times. The V gene is TRBV29-1, the J gene TRBJ2-3, with TRBD2 matching over 12 bases. This CDR3 region has 14 residues. V shed 7 bases, J shed 2 bases, and the junction held 4 bases outside the gene matches. The germline CDR1 and CDR2 sequences are SQVTM and ANQGSEA. CDR3 sequence: CSAGLAGTTDTQYF. CDR3 coding DNA: TGCAGCGCTGGACTAGCGGGGACCACAGATACGCAGTATTTT.

This clonotype was seen only a few times. The chain recombines TRBV12-3 or TRBV12-4 with TRBJ2-1, with TRBD2 matching 12 bases. V gave up 2 bases and J gave up 2 bases; unmatched junction bases: 13. This CDR3 has 20 amino acids. The CDR3 DNA follows: TGTGCCAGCAGTTTATTCGTGGGGGATCGACTAGCGGGAGCCTACAATGAGCAGTTCTTC. Encoded protein: CASSLFVGDRLAGAYNEQFF.

The chain has TRBV23-1 and TRBJ2-3, with TRBD2 as a possible D gene (5 bases). TRBV23-1 has ORF status, its function being uncertain. There are 15 residues in the CDR3. Trimming removed 6 bases from V and 2 bases from J, with 15 bases in between. DNA for the CDR3: TGCGCCAGCAGACCGGAGGCCCTCCACACAGATACGCAGTATTTT. Residues: CASRPEALHTDTQYF.

This clonotype came up many times. V usage is TRBV6-5 and J usage is TRBJ2-1; 14 bases map to TRBD2. The CDR3 totals 16 residues. Germline V gene sequence: CDR1 MNHEY, CDR2 SVGAGI. The J segment lost 9 bases and the V segment lost 5 bases, leaving 9 bases of the junction unmatched. The CDR3 nucleotides are TGTGCCAGCAGTCCCGGGACTAGCGGGAGAATTGGTGAGCAGTTCTTC. Translation: CASSPGTSGRIGEQFF.

This chain connects TRBV29-1 to TRBJ1-6; 7 bases map to TRBD1. J lost 3 bases, V lost 4 bases, and 0 bases had no gene match. From germline, CDR1 is SQVTM and CDR2 ANQGSEA. This CDR3 has 13 amino acids. The DNA of the CDR3 is TGCAGCGTTGGACAGGGCTATAATTCACCCCTCCACTTT. It yields the protein CSVGQGYNSPLHF.

This clonotype was recorded many times. The CDR3 reads CASSIDRNNEQFF. The CDR3 DNA follows: TGTGCCAGCAGCATTGACAGAAACAATGAGCAGTTCTTC. The rearrangement links TRBV7-8 to TRBJ2-1, with a tentative D call TRBD1 (5 bases). This CDR3 contains 13 residues. Deletions cut 5 bases from V and 5 bases from J, with 10 bases between. The germline CDR1 and CDR2 sequences are SGHVS and FQNEAQ.

The chain employs TRBV5-1 and TRBJ1-5; the D is unclear. Germline V lookup: CDR1 SGHRS, CDR2 YFSETQ. V gave up 0 bases and J gave up 6 bases, with 13 bases separating them. CDR3 length: 15 residues. CDR3 in DNA: TGCGCCAGCAGCTTGGGGGATTTCAACGGTCAGCCCCAGCATTTT. Protein: CASSLGDFNGQPQHF.

This chain joins TRBV12-3 or TRBV12-4 and TRBJ1-1; unclear D gene. V dropped 4 bases and J dropped 0 bases, with 18 bases sitting between them. The CDR3 consists of 17 residues. CDR3 in amino acids: CASSSPTTTVMNTEAFF. CDR3 DNA sequence: TGTGCCAGCAGTTCCCCGACTACCACTGTGATGAACACTGAAGCTTTCTTT.

This clonotype was found many times. J is TRBJ2-7 and V is TRBV12-3 or TRBV12-4; 9 nucleotides agree with TRBD1. The CDR3 runs to 16 residues. V shed 4 bases, J shed 6 bases, and the junction held 13 bases outside the gene matches. CDR3 DNA sequence: TGTGCCAGCAGTTCCGGGACAGGGCCCCGGTACCGCGAGCAGTACTTC. This gives the protein CASSSGTGPRYREQYF.